This TCR beta chain stems from a study of blood T cell repertoires in COVID-19. Background on the study: COVID-19 samples from acute and convalescent phases originated in the United States, Italy and Spain.

Sequencing used immunoSEQ multiplex PCR; TCRdb keeps in-frame clones, though not all of them. The data show some 150,000 clones, approximately 80% seen once. Trimming removed 3 bases at V and 5 bases at J, with 14 bases between. Per germline, CDR1 MDHEN and CDR2 SYDVKM. The CDR3 totals 15 residues. The chain links TRBV28 to TRBJ1-3; no firm D call. This TCR came from a human donor in a cohort sampled during active COVID-19. The sequenced material came from peripheral blood. Here the CDR3 DNA reads TGTGCCAGCAGTTTGACGTCGGGTATTAGAAACACCATATATTTT. Translated, it gives CASSLTSGIRNTIYF.